The sequence of this T cell receptor (beta chain) was determined in a study of vaccination and CD4 T cells after COVID-19 (dated by TCRdb to the early 2020s). For the wider study: The convalescent cohort included six males and four females, with two Hispanic individuals, seven Caucasians, two Asians and one multiracial person. Participants received two doses of either the Pfizer-BioNTech BNT162b2 vaccine (n=8) or the Moderna mRNA-1273 vaccine (n=2). Post-COVID blood samples from convalescent patients were collected a median of about 110 days after diagnosis, with a range of roughly 35 to 161 days. Post-vaccine blood samples were taken a median of about 70 days after the second vaccine dose, with a range of roughly 13 to 250 days. Culture stimuli were overlapping spike peptide pools from SARS-CoV-2 and from the common cold coronaviruses HCoV-NL63, HCoV-OC43 and HCoV-229E. In control cultures, a CEFX viral epitope pool was used as positive control, an HIV-1 Nef peptide pool was used as negative control, or no peptide was added. In under twelve COVID-19 convalescent patients and a handful of infection-naive healthy vaccine recipients, researchers compared the spike-specific CD4+ TCR repertoire from before mRNA vaccination with the repertoire from after. In an earlier paper using these donors, memory CD4+ T cell crossreactivity between SARS-CoV-2 and common cold coronavirus spike proteins was assessed at the TCR clonotype level.

Library method: PCR. DNA from cultured CD4+ T cells was subjected to TCR sequencing with the Oncomine TCR Beta short-read assay at the Johns Hopkins FTIC core. The QIAamp micro DNA kit was used to extract genomic DNA from the cultured CD4+ T cells. Oncomine TCR Beta libraries from cultured CD4+ T cells were pooled using unique dual indexes and sequenced on an Illumina iSeq 100. Under the source paper's analysis protocol: Non-productive sequences were removed, and CDR3s that did not start with C, did not end with F or W, or were shorter than 7 amino acids were discarded. The MANAFEST web application was used to identify antigen-specific clonotypes by comparing peptide-stimulated wells against reference wells and other culture wells. To be called positive, a clone needed an FDR below 0.05, an odds ratio above 5, and a productive frequency above 0.1% in at least two of three replicate wells. A clonotype was classed as cross-reactive if the clonotype showed significant expansion both in SARS-CoV-2 spike wells and in at least one common cold coronavirus spike condition. CDR3 homology was assessed with Levenshtein distances (stringdist) and unrooted phylogenetic trees (ape) in R version 3.6.1. Through fastp at Q25 and MiXCR, TCRdb rebuilt clones from the public reads, retaining in-frame beta chains. Each entry merges the rows of one CDR3 protein and shows their most common DNA and genes. None of the V and J calls come from the authors' own analysis; TCRdb made them. For this sample the table gives some 5,500 distinct CDR3 sequences, of which 41% were detected only once. Of the sample, under 30% falls within the top ten clones.

Overall results and qualifications from the work: An increase in the median number of SARS-CoV-2-reactive clonotypes from roughly 20 after infection to approximately 41 after vaccination was observed, but the change was not found to be significant. In convalescent patients, a median around 86% of post-vaccine SARS-CoV-2-reactive clones were detected only after vaccination, suggesting vaccine-specific priming. The number of convalescent patients in the study was relatively small, and the study did not examine early timepoints following natural infection. Nearly all vaccine-specific clones in convalescent patients (304 of 307) were mono-reactive for SARS-CoV-2 spike rather than cross-reactive with common cold coronaviruses.

Interpreted using the paper, the treatment or condition label stands for: approximately nine-day PBMC culture with coronavirus spike peptide pools or control peptides (ViraFEST assay). CD4+ T cells from unexposed donors were collected before the COVID-19 pandemic (2011-2018). The ViraFEST assay, used in the study, expanded antigen-specific T cells with peptide pools and then identified the expanded clonotypes through TCR sequencing. PBMCs were cultured at around 2.2 million per well in IMDM supplemented with around 5% human AB serum and 9 to 10 IU/ml IL-2, with around 10 ug/ml peptide pools added. Half of the culture medium was replaced with fresh IL-2-containing medium on days 3 and 7. After nine to eleven days of culture, CD4+ T cells were isolated by negative selection with the EasySep CD4+ T cell isolation kit. As cell numbers permitted, CD4+ T cells from unexposed donors were tested for reactivity to SARS-CoV-2 S and N and to four common cold coronavirus spike pools. PBMCs were separated from whole blood using Ficoll-Paque Plus gradient centrifugation and then either used fresh or cryopreserved at -140C. Each culture condition was generally run in triplicate wells. Leukapheresis product for the unexposed donors was bought commercially.

Reading the germline V gene (reference sequence) gives CDR1 WNHNN and CDR2 SYGVQD. From the cysteine through the phenylalanine, the CDR3 covers 12 amino acids. The entry retains the CDR3 DNA only, 36 bases that are in frame from base 1. V is shortened by 2 bases, J by 5 bases, and the region joining them spans 3 bases. Note on this clonotype: The antigen it binds to is not known. No per-base quality is available; no much larger clone lies one base away.

The rearranged segments are TRBV10-1 and TRBJ2-2, with the D gene not confidently named. The sample taken for sequencing was CD4+ T cells from blood, cultured in vitro. The receptor comes from a human donor in good health. The CDR3 region reads CASSELTGELFF. The nucleotide sequence is TGCGCCAGCAGTGAGCTTACCGGGGAGCTGTTTTTT.